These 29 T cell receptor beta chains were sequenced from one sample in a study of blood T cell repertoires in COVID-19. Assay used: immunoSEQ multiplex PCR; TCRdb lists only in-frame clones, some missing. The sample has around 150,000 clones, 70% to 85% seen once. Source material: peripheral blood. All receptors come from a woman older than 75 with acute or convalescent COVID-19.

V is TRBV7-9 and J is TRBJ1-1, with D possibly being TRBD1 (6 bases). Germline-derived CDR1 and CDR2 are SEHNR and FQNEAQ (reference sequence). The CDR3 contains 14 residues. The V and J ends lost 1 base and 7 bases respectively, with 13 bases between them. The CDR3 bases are TGTGCCAGCAGCTTAGAAAGCTCGACAGGTGAAGCTTTCTTT. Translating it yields CASSLESSTGEAFF.

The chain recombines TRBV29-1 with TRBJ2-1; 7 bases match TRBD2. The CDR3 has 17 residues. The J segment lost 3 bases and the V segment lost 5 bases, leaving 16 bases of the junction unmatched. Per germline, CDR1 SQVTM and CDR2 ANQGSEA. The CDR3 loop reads CSVNGEFGGRDYNEQFF. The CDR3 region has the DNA TGCAGCGTTAATGGTGAGTTCGGCGGGAGAGACTACAATGAGCAGTTCTTC.

CDR3 residues: CASSLDPSSYEQFF. The DNA for the CDR3 is TGTGCCAGCAGCTTAGACCCGAGTAGTTATGAGCAGTTCTTC. The chain combines TRBV7-2 with TRBJ2-1; D gene unclear. Germline V lookup: CDR1 SGHTA, CDR2 FQGNSA. The CDR3 loop spans 14 amino acids. Trimming took 1 base from V and 8 from J, leaving 12 bases between them.

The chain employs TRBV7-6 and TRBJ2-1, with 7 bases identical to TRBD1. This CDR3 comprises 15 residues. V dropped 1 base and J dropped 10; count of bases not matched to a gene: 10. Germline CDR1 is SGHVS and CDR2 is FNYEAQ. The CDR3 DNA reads TGTGCCAGCAGCTTAGAGGACACAGGGGTCCGGGAGCAGTTCTTC. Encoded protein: CASSLEDTGVREQFF.

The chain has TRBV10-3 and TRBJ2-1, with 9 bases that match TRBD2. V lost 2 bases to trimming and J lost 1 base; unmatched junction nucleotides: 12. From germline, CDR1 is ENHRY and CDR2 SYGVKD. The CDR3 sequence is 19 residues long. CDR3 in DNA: TGTGCCATCAGTGAGCTTAGGCCTAGCGGGGAGGCGTCCTACAATGAGCAGTTCTTC. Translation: CAISELRPSGEASYNEQFF.

DNA for the CDR3: TGTGCCAGTAGGACCCCCGACTACGCAGATACGCAGTATTTT. It yields the protein CASRTPDYADTQYF. The chain has TRBV19 and TRBJ2-3; D is perhaps TRBD2 (5 bases). The CDR3 runs 14 residues. CDR1 and CDR2 (germline): LNHDA, SQIVND (reference sequence). V dropped 6 bases and J dropped 4 bases, with 14 bases sitting between them.

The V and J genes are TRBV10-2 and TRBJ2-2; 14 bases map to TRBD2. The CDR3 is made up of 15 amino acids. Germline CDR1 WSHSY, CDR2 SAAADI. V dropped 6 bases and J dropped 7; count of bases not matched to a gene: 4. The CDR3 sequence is CASRGLAGADGELFF. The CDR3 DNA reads TGCGCCAGCAGGGGACTAGCGGGAGCGGACGGGGAGCTGTTTTTT.

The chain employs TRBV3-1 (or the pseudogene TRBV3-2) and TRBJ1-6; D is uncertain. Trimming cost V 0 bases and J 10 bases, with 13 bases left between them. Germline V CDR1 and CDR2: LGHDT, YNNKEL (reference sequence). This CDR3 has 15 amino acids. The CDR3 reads CASSQDRRERSPLHF. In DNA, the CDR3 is TGTGCCAGCAGCCAAGATAGGAGGGAGCGCTCACCCCTCCACTTT.

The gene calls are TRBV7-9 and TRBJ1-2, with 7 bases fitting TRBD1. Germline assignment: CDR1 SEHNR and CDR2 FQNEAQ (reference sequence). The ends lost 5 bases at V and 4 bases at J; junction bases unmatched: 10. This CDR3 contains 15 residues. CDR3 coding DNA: TGTGCCAGCAGCCTGAGCGACAGGGATATCTATGGCTACACCTTC. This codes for CASSLSDRDIYGYTF.

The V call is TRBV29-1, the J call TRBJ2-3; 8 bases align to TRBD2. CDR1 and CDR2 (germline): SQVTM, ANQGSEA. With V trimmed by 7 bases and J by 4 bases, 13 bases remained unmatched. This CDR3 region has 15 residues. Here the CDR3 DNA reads TGCAGCGCCGGCCGGGGGGGCCGGTTCGCAGATACGCAGTATTTT. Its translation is CSAGRGGRFADTQYF.

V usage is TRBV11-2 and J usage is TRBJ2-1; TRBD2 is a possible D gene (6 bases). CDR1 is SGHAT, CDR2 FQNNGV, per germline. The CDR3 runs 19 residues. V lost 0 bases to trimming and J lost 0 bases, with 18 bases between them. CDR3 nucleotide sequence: TGTGCCAGCAGCTTAGAGCCTCCTAGCGACCCCCCCTCCTACAATGAGCAGTTCTTC. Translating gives CASSLEPPSDPPSYNEQFF.

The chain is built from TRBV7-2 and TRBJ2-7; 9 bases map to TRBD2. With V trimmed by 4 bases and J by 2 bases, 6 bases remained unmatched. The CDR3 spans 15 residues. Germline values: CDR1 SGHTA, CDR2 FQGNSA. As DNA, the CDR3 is TGTGCCAGCAGCTCGGGACTAGCCGCCACCTACGAGCAGTACTTC. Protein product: CASSSGLAATYEQYF.

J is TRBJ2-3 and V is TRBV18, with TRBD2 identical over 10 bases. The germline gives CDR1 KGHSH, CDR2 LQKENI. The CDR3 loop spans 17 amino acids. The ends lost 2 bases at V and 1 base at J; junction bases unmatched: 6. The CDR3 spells CASSPSTSGTRTDTQYF. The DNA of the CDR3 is TGTGCCAGCTCACCATCCACTAGCGGGACTCGCACAGATACGCAGTATTTT.

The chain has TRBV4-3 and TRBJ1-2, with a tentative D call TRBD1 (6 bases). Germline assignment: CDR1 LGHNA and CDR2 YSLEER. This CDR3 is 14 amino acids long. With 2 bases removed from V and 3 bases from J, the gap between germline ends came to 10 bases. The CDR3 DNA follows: TGCGCCAGCAGCCAAACAGGGTTGCACTATGGCTACACCTTC. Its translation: CASSQTGLHYGYTF.

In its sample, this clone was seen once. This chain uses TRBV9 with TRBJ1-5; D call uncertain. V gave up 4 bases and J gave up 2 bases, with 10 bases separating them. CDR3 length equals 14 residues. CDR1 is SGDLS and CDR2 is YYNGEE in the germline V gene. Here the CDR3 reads CASSPLSGNQPQHF. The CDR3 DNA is TGTGCCAGCAGCCCCTTAAGCGGCAATCAGCCCCAGCATTTT.

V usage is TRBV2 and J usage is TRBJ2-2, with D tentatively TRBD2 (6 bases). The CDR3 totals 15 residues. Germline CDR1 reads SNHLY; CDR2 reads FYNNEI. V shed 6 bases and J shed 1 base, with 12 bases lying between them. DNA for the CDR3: TGTGCCAGCAGCTATAGGCGGGAGAACACCGGGGAGCTGTTTTTT. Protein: CASSYRRENTGELFF.

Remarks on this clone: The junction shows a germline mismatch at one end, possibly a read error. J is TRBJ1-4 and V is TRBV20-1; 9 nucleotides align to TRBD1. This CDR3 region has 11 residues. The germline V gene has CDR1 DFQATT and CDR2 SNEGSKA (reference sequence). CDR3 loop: CSASAPGTGIF. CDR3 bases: TGCAGTGCTAGCGCCCCCGGGACAGGGATTTTT.

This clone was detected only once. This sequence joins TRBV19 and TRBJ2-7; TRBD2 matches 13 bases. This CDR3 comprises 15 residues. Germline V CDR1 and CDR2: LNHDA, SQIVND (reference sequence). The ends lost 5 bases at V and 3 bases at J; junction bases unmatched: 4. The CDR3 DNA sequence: TGTGCCAGTAGTCTGGGACTAGCGGGGAACTACGAGCAGTACTTC. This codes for CASSLGLAGNYEQYF.

For the CDR3, the DNA is TGCAGCGTTGTCAGGGTCAGGAATGAGCAGTTCTTC. It specifies CSVVRVRNEQFF. This sequence joins TRBV29-1 and TRBJ2-1; D perhaps matches TRBD1 (5 bases). The CDR3 runs 12 residues. V was trimmed by 4 bases and J by 7 bases, leaving 11 bases between them. Germline V gene lookup returns CDR1 SQVTM and CDR2 ANQGSEA.

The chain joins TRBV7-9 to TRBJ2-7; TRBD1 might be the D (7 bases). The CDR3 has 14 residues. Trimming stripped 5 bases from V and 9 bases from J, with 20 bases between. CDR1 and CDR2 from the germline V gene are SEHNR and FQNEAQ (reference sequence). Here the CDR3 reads CASSGLTGTSGQYF. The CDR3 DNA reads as TGTGCCAGCAGCGGCTTGACAGGGACTTCAGGGCAGTACTTC.

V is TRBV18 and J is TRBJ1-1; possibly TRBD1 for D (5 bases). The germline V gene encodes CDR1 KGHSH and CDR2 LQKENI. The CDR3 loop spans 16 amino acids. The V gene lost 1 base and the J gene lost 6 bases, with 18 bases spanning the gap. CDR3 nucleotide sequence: TGTGCCAGCTCACCACGGGGGGTAGGGACTATCGCTGAAGCTTTCTTT. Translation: CASSPRGVGTIAEAFF.

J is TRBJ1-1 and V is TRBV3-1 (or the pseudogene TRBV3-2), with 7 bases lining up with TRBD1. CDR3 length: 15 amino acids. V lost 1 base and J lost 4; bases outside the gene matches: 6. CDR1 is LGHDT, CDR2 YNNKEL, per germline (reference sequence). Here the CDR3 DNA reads TGTGCCAGCAGCCAAGGGACAGGCCTGGGCACTGAAGCTTTCTTT. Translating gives CASSQGTGLGTEAFF.

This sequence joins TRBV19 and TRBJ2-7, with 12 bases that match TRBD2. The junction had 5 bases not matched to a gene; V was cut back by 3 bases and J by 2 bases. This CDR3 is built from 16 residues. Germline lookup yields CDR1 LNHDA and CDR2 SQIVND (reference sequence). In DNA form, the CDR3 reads TGTGCCAGTAGTATTCGACTAGCGGGAGTTCCCTACGAGCAGTACTTC. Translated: CASSIRLAGVPYEQYF.

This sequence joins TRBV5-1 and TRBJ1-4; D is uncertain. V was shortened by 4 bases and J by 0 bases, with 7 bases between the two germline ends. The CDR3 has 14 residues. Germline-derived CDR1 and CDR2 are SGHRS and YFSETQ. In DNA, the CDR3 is TGCGCCAGCAGCCCACAAACAACTAATGAAAAACTGTTTTTT. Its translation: CASSPQTTNEKLFF.

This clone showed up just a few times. The CDR3, as DNA: TGTGCCAGTAGCCTACTGACAGGGATCAATCAGCCCCAGCATTTT. Protein product: CASSLLTGINQPQHF. V usage is TRBV19 and J usage is TRBJ1-5; TRBD1 matches 7 bases. Germline V CDR1 and CDR2: LNHDA, SQIVND (reference sequence). After removal of 6 bases from V and 3 bases from J, the junction contained 8 bases not matched to a gene. CDR3 length: 15 amino acids.

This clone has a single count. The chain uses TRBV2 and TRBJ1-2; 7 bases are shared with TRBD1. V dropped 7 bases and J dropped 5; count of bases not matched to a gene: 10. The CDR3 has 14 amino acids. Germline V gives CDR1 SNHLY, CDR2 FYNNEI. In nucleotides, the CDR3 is TGTGCCAGCACCTACGGGACAGAAATTTATGGCTACACCTTC. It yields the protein CASTYGTEIYGYTF.

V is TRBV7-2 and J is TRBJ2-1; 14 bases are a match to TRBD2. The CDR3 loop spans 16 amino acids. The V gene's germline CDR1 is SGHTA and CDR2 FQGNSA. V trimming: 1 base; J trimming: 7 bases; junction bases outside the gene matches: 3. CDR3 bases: TGTGCCAGCAGCTTAGAGACTAGCGGGAGGGCGAATGAGCAGTTCTTC. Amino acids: CASSLETSGRANEQFF.

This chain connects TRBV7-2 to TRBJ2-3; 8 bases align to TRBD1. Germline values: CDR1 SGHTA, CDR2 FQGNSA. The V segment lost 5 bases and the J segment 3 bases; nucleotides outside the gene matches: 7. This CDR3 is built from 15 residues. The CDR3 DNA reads TGTGCCAGCAGCCGCAGGGGGCGGTCGACAGATACGCAGTATTTT. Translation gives CASSRRGRSTDTQYF.

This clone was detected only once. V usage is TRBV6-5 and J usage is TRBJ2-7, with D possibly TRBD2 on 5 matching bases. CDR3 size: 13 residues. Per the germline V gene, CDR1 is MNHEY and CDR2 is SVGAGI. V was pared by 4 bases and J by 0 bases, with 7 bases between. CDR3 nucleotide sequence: TGTGCCAGCAGTTTCGGGATCTCCTACGAGCAGTACTTC. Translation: CASSFGISYEQYF.